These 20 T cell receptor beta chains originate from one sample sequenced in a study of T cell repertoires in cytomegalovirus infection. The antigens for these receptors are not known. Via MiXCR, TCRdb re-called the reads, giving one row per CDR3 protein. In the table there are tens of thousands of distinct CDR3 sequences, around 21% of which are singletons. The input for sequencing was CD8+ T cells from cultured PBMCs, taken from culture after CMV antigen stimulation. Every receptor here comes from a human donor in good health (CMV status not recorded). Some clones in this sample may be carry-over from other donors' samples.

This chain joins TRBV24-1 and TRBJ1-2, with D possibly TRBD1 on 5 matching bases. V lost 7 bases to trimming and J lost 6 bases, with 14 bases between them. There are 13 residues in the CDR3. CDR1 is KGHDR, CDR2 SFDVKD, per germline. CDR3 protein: CATRETARDGYTF. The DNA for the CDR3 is TGTGCCACCAGGGAGACAGCGAGGGATGGCTACACCTTC.

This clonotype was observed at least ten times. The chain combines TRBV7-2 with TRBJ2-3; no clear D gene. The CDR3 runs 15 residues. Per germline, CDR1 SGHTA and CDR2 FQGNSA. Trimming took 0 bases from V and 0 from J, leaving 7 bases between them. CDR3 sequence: CASSLAVTSTDTQYF. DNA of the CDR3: TGTGCCAGCAGCTTAGCGGTCACTAGCACAGATACGCAGTATTTT.

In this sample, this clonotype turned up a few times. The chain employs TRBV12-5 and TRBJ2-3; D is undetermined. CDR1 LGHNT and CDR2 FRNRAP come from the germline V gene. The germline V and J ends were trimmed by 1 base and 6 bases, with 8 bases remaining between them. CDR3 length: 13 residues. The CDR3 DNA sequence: TGTGCTAGTGGTTTGGGTCCTATGGATACGCAGTATTTT. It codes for CASGLGPMDTQYF.

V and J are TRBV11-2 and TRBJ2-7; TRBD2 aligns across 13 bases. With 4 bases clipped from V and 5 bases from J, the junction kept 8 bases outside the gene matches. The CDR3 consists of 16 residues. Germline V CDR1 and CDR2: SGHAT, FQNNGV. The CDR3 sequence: CASSSRTSGREHEQYF. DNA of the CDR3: TGTGCCAGCAGCTCGAGGACTAGCGGGAGAGAACACGAGCAGTACTTC.

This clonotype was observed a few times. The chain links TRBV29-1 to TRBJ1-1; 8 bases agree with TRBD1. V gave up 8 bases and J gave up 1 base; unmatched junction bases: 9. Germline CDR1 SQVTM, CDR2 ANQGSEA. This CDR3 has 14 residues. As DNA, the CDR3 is TGCAGCCTCGGTGCCGGGACAGGGAACACTGAAGCTTTCTTT. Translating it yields CSLGAGTGNTEAFF.

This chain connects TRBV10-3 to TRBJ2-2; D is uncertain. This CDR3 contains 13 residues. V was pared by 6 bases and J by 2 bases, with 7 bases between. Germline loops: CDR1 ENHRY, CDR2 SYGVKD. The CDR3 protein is CAISAHNTGELFF. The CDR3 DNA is TGTGCCATCAGCGCCCACAACACCGGGGAGCTGTTTTTT.

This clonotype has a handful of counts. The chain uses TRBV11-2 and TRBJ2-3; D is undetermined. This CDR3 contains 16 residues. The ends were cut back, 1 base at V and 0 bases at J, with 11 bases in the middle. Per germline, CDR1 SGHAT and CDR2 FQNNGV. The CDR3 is CASSLAGPGSTDTQYF. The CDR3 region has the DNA TGTGCCAGCAGCTTAGCCGGACCCGGTAGCACAGATACGCAGTATTTT.

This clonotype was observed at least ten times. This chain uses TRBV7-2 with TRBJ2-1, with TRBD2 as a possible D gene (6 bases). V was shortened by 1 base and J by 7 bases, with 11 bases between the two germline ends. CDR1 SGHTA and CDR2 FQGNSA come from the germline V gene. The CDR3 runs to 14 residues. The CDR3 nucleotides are TGTGCCAGCAGCTTAGTAGGAGGGGATAATGAGCAGTTCTTC. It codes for CASSLVGGDNEQFF.

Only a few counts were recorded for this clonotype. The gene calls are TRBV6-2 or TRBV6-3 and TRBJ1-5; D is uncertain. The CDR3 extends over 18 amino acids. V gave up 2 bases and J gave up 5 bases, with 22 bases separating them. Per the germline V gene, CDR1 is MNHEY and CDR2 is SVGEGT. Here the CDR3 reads CASSYRTSDPRRDQPQHF. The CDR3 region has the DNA TGTGCCAGCAGTTACCGTACTTCTGACCCCCGACGGGATCAGCCCCAGCATTTT.

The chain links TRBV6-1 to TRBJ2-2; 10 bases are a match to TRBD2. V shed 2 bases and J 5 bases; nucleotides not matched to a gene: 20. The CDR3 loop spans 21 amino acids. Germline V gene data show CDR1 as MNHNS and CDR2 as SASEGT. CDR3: CASSEMVLGTSDRPGTGELFF. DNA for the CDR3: TGTGCCAGCAGTGAAATGGTCTTAGGGACTAGCGACCGCCCGGGGACCGGGGAGCTGTTTTTT.

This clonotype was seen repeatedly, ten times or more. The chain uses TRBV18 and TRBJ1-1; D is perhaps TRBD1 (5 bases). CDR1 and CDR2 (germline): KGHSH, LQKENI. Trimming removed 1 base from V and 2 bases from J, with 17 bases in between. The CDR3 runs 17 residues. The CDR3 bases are TGTGCCAGCTCACCACTGGGACTCGGTTTCGGTAACACTGAAGCTTTCTTT. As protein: CASSPLGLGFGNTEAFF.

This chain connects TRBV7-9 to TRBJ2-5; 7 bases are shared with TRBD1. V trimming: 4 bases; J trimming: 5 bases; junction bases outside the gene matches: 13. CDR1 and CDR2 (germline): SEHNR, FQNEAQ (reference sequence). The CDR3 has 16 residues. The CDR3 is CASSWETGTPRETQYF. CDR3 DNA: TGTGCCAGCAGCTGGGAGACAGGGACACCGCGGGAGACCCAGTACTTC. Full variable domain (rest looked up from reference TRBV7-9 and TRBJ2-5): DTGVSQNPRHKITKRGQNVTFRCDPISEHNRLYWYRQTLGQGPEFLTYFQNEAQLEKSRLLSDRFSAERPKGSFSTLEIQRTEQGDSAMYLCASSWETGTPRETQYFGPGTRLLVL.

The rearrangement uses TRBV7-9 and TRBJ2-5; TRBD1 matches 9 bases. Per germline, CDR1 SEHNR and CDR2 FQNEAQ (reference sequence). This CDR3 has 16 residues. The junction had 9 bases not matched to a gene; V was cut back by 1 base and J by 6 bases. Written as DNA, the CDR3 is TGTGCCAGCAGCTTAGTCCACAGGACAGGGGATCAGACCCAGTACTTC. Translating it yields CASSLVHRTGDQTQYF.

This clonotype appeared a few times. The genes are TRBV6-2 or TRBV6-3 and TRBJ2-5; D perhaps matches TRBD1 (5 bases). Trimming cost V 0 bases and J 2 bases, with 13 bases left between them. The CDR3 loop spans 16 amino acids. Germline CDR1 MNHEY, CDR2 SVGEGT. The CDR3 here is CASSYSYRSPQETQYF. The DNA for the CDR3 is TGTGCCAGCAGTTACTCCTACAGGAGCCCTCAAGAGACCCAGTACTTC.

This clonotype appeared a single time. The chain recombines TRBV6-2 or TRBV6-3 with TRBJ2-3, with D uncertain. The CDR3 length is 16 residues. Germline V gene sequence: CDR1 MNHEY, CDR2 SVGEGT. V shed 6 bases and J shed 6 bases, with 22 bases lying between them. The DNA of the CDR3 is TGTGCCAGCAGCCCTGTTGTGTCACCACCTCTGGATACGCAGTATTTT. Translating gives CASSPVVSPPLDTQYF.

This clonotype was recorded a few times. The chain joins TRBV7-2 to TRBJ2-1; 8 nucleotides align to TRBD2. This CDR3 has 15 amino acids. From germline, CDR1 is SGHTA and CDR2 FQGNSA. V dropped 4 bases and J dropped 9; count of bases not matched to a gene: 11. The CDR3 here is CASSSYGGATSEQFF. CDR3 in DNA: TGTGCCAGCAGCTCCTACGGGGGGGCCACGAGTGAGCAGTTCTTC.

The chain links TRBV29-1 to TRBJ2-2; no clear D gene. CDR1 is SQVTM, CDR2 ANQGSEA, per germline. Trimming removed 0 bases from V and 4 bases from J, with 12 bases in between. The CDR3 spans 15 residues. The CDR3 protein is CSVEDHPDSTGELFF. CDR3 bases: TGCAGCGTTGAAGATCATCCCGATAGCACCGGGGAGCTGTTTTTT.

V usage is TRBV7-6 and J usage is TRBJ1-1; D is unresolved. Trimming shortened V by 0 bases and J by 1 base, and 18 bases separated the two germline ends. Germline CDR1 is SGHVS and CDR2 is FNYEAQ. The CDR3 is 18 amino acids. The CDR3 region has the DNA TGTGCCAGCAGCTTAGCTGTTGGGGTACCCACCGAGAACACTGAAGCTTTCTTT. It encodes CASSLAVGVPTENTEAFF.

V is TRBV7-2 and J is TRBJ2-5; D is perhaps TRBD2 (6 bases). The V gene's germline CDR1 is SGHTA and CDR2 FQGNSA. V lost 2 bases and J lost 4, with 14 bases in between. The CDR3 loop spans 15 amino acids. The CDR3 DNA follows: TGTGCCAGCAGCTTAAACGGACTAACCGGAGAGACCCAGTACTTC. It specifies CASSLNGLTGETQYF.

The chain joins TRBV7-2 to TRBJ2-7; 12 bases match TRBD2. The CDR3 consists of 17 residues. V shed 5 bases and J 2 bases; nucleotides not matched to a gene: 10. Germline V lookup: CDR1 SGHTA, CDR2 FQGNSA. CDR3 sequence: CASSGGTSGRTPYEQYF. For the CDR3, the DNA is TGTGCCAGCAGCGGCGGGACTAGCGGGCGAACCCCCTACGAGCAGTACTTC.